The T cell receptor beta chain under discussion was sequenced for a study of CD8 T cells in Susac syndrome. The multiple sclerosis controls were treatment-naive patients with relapsing-remitting disease that was stable or active. TEMRA cells underwent FACS enrichment and CD8+ and CD4+ T cells underwent negative isolation. When the RNA was reverse transcribed, random hexamers were used with an input of roughly 0.45 to 1 ug. TCRdb reprocessed the immunoSEQ multiplex PCR reads via MiXCR and lists one record per CDR3 protein. Altogether fewer than 350,000 distinct CDR3 sequences are present, approximately 90% being singletons, with the ten largest covering less than 0.08%. The receptor was isolated from a human donor with multiple sclerosis. The sequenced material came from CD4+ T cells from PBMCs.

This CDR3 is CASSSGRTKADTQYF. The DNA for the CDR3 is TGTGCCAGCAGTTCTGGCAGGACGAAAGCAGATACGCAGTATTTT. The gene calls are TRBV12-3 or TRBV12-4 and TRBJ2-3; no firm D call. CDR3 length equals 15 residues. Trimming shortened V by 4 bases and J by 4 bases, and 15 bases separated the two germline ends.